The present T cell receptor beta chain was sequenced within a study of shared clonotypes between healthy human individuals. A CD45RA-negative memory subset and a CD45RA+ naive subset were separated from the CD4+ cells. Comment on this clone: What it binds is unknown.

An even split of each subset's genomic DNA across several immunoSEQ plates was performed. In the authors' workflow: Filtering differed since immunoSEQ provided only junctions, with no quality scores. Sequenced by immunoSEQ multiplex PCR; TCRdb stores in-frame clones only, minus some. That table supplies the V and J calls and clone size; D and trimming were determined from the DNA. The sample yields around 2.5 million clones, under 95% seen once. Notes on the study in general: Clonotypes not shared had lower generation probabilities than those common to all four donors.

The germline V gene encodes CDR1 SGHRS and CDR2 YFSETQ. CDR3 length: 15 amino acids. V gave up 4 bases and J gave up 2 bases, with 13 bases separating them. The material sequenced was naive CD4+ T cells from PBMCs. Regarding subset: CD45RA+ positively selected. This clonotype originated in a man aged 18 to 35 in good health. Some clones in this sample may be carry-over from other donors' samples. The chain carries TRBV5-1 and TRBJ1-5, with D unresolved. CDR3 sequence: CASSPRGGGNQPQHF. The CDR3 DNA reads as TGCGCCAGCAGCCCCCGGGGTGGGGGCAATCAGCCCCAGCATTTT.